The 8 T cell receptor beta chains given below trace back to one sample, sequenced in a study of cytomegalovirus exposure and HLA in healthy donors. Profiled with immunoSEQ multiplex PCR; TCRdb holds only in-frame clones, not every one. The sample consists of 280,000 or so clones, around 89% of them appearing once. The sample taken for sequencing was PBMCs. These receptors all come from a young woman in good health and CMV-seronegative.

This clone was seen only once. This rearrangement joins TRBV28 to TRBJ2-7, with TRBD1 matching 9 bases. V lost 5 bases and J lost 5; bases outside the gene matches: 10. This CDR3 region has 15 residues. Looked up from germline, CDR1 is MDHEN and CDR2 is SYDVKM. The CDR3 sequence is CASSGSGTGRNEQYF. CDR3 DNA sequence: TGTGCCAGCAGTGGATCCGGGACAGGGAGGAACGAGCAGTACTTC.

The chain combines TRBV4-3 with TRBJ2-7; 12 bases align to TRBD2. CDR1 is LGHNA and CDR2 is YSLEER in the germline V gene. The trim removed 4 bases at V and 3 bases at J, leaving 1 base unmatched. The CDR3 loop spans 14 amino acids. For the CDR3, the DNA is TGCGCCAGCAGCCCGGGACTAGCGGGCTACGAGCAGTACTTC. It yields the protein CASSPGLAGYEQYF.

The V and J genes are TRBV28 and TRBJ1-2; 7 positions match TRBD1. The CDR3 is 16 residues long. Germline CDR1 is MDHEN and CDR2 is SYDVKM. Trimming took 4 bases from V and 7 from J; bases not matched to a gene: 15. The CDR3, as DNA: TGTGCCAGCAGTTGGAACCGGGACAGCGAAGGGGTTGGCTACACCTTC. Protein product: CASSWNRDSEGVGYTF.

The chain carries TRBV2 and TRBJ1-1, with D hard to call. In germline, CDR1 is SNHLY, CDR2 FYNNEI. This CDR3 is 15 amino acids long. V was shortened by 5 bases and J by 2 bases, with 15 bases between the two germline ends. CDR3 amino acids: CASSKTPRDNTEAFF. The CDR3 DNA reads as TGTGCCAGCAGTAAAACGCCGCGGGATAACACTGAAGCTTTCTTT.

V gene TRBV28 combines with J gene TRBJ2-7; TRBD2 agrees at 7 bases. Germline trimming cut 8 bases from V and 5 bases from J; bases unmatched to any gene: 9. The CDR3 runs 13 residues. Germline values: CDR1 MDHEN, CDR2 SYDVKM. In DNA form, the CDR3 reads TGTGCCAGCTCAAGAGCGGGATCCGACGAGCAGTACTTC. Protein sequence: CASSRAGSDEQYF.

The V call is TRBV6-1, the J call TRBJ1-2; 7 bases fit TRBD1. Germline lookup yields CDR1 MNHNS and CDR2 SASEGT. This CDR3 is built from 14 residues. V gave up 6 bases and J gave up 0 bases; unmatched junction bases: 4. In DNA, the CDR3 is TGTGCCAGCAGAGACAGGGCGCCTAACTATGGCTACACCTTC. It codes for CASRDRAPNYGYTF.

V gene TRBV7-8 combines with J gene TRBJ1-6, with D maybe TRBD1 (5 bases). CDR3 size: 19 residues. Looked up from germline, CDR1 is SGHVS and CDR2 is FQNEAQ. Trimming pared 2 bases from V and 0 bases from J, leaving 17 bases between. Written as DNA, the CDR3 is TGTGCCAGCAGCTTAATAGCCCAGGGTGACAGCTCCTATAATTCACCCCTCCACTTT. Its protein product is CASSLIAQGDSSYNSPLHF.

The CDR3 here is CASPGGPQHEAFF. CDR3 in DNA: TGTGCCAGCCCGGGTGGCCCCCAACACGAAGCTTTCTTT. This chain links TRBV2 with TRBJ1-1; D call uncertain. Trimming stripped 8 bases from V and 8 bases from J, with 18 bases between. CDR1 and CDR2 from the germline V gene are SNHLY and FYNNEI. This CDR3 has 13 amino acids.